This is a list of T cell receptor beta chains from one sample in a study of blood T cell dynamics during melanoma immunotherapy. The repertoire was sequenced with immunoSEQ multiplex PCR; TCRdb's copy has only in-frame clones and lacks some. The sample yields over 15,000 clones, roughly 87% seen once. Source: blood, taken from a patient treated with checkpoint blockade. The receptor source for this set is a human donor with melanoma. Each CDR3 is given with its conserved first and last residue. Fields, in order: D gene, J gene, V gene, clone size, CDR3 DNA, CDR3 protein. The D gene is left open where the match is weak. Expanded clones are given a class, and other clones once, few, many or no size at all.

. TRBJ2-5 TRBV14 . TGTGCCAGCAGCCAAGTGCGGACGTTCTTCCAAGAGACCCAGTACTTC CASSQVRTFFQETQYF
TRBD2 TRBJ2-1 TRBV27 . TGTGCCAGCAGTCCGACCCCAGGACTAGCGGGAGACAATGAGCAGTTCTTC CASSPTPGLAGDNEQFF
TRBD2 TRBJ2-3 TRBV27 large TGTGCCAGCAGTTCTAGCGGGCCTAGCACAGATACGCAGTATTTT CASSSSGPSTDTQYF
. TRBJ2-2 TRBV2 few TGTGCCAGCAGTGAAGTTTCGGCCGGGGAGCTGTTTTTT CASSEVSAGELFF
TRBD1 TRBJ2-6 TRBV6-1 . TGTGCCAGCAGTGGGGGACAGTCTGGGGCCAACGTCCTGACTTTC CASSGGQSGANVLTF
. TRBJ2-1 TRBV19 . TGTGCCAGTAGAGGTCCTTGGGGTGGCTCAAGCTCCTACAATGAGCAGTTCTTC CASRGPWGGSSSYNEQFF
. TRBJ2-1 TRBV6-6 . TGTGCCAGCAGTTACCCGCCTGTCGCCTACAATGAGCAGTTCTTC CASSYPPVAYNEQFF
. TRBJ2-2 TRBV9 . TGTGCCAGCAGCGTAGGGACTTTCACCGGGGAGCTGTTTTTT CASSVGTFTGELFF
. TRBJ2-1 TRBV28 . TGTGCCAGCAGGTCTTACTCGGGTAATGAGCAGTTCTTC CASRSYSGNEQFF
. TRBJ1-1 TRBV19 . TGTGCCAGTAGTTCTCAAAAGGCCTCCAAGAACACTGAAGCTTTCTTT CASSSQKASKNTEAFF
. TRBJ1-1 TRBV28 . TGTGCCAGCAGTGGGGGGAGGGGGAGAGCTTTCTTT CASSGGRGRAFF
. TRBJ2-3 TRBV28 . TGTGCCAGCTGTATCACAGATACGCAGTATTTT CASCITDTQYF
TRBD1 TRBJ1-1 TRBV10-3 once TGTGCCTCACAGGCTCCAGGGGGACAGAACACTGAAGCTTTCTTT CASQAPGGQNTEAFF
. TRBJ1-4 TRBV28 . TGTGCCAGCTGCCCCCGGGGGGTCCTTATCGCGGATAATGAAAAACTGTTTTTT CASCPRGVLIADNEKLFF
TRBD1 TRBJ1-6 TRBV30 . TGTGCCTGGAGTCAACGCGACAGGGGTAATTCACCCCTCCACTTT CAWSQRDRGNSPLHF
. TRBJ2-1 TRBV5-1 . TGCGCCAGCAGCCTGATGACTGTTGGAGAGCAGTTCTTC CASSLMTVGEQFF
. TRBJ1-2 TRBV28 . TGTGCCAGCAGTGGCTATGGCTACACCTTC CASSGYGYTF
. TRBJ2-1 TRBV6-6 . TGTGCCAGCAGTGACCCGGCTAGCGCCGACAATGAGCAGTTCTTC CASSDPASADNEQFF
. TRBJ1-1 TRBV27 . TGTGCCAGCAGTACCGGGAGCTCCAGGGCTTTCTTT CASSTGSSRAFF
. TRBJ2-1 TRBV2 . TGTGCCAGCAGGGAGAGGGAGTCGAGCAATGAGCAGTTCTTC CASRERESSNEQFF
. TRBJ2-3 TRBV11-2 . TGTGCCAGCAGCTCCTTTAGTGAACAGGGAGATACGCAGTATTTT CASSSFSEQGDTQYF
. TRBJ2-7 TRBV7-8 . TGTGCCAGCAGCCTCACTGGGGCCTACGAGCAGTACTTC CASSLTGAYEQYF
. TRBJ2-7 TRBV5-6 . TGTGCCAGCAGCTTGGGAGGCTACGAGCAGTACTTC CASSLGGYEQYF
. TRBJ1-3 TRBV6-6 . TGTGCCAGCAGTTACTCGATTAGGAGCTCTGGAAACACCATATATTTT CASSYSIRSSGNTIYF
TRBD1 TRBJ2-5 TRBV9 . TGTGCCAGCAGCGGGGACAGGACCCCTGAGACCCAGTACTTC CASSGDRTPETQYF
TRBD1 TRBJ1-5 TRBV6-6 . TGTGCCAGCAACAGGGGGTTGAGCAATCAGCCCCAGCATTTT CASNRGLSNQPQHF
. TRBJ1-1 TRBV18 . TGTGCCAGCTCATCTACCGACGCGGCGGGCGCTGAAGCTTTCTTT CASSSTDAAGAEAFF
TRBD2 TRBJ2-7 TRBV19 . TGTGCCAGTAGTATTCGACTAGCGGGAGGGCCTATAGACTACGAGCAGTACTTC CASSIRLAGGPIDYEQYF
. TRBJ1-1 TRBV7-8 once TGTGCCAGCAGCAACACGCGGGGGACCACTCCTCTTCGCACTGAAGCTTTCTTT CASSNTRGTTPLRTEAFF
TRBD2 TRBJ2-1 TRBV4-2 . TGTGCCAGCAGCCAAGATGGGGTAGCGGGAGCTATCGGTGAGCAGTTCTTC CASSQDGVAGAIGEQFF
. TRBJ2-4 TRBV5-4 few TGTGCCAGCAGCTATGGAAACATTCAGTACTTC CASSYGNIQYF
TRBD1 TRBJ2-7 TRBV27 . TGTGCCAGCAGTCCCCAGGGGGCTACTATCTACGAGCAGTACTTC CASSPQGATIYEQYF